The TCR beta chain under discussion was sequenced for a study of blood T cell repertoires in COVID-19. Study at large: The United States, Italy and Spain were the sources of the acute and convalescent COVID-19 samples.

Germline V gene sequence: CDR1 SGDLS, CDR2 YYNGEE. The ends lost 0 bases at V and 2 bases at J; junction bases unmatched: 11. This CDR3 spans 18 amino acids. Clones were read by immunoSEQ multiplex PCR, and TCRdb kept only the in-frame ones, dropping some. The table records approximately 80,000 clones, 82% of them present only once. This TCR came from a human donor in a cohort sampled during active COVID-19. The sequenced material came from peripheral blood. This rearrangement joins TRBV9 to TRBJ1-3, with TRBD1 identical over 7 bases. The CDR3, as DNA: TGTGCCAGCAGCGTAGGGATAGGGGGCGCAAGCACTGGAAACACCATATATTTT. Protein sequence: CASSVGIGGASTGNTIYF.